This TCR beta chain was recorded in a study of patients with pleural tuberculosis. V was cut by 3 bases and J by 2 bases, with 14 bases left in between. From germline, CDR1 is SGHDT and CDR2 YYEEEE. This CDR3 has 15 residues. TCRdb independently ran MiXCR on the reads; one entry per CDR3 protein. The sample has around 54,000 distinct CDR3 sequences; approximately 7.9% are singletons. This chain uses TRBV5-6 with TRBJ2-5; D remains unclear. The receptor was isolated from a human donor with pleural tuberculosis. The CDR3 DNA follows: TGTGCCAGCAGCTCCCTCATGGATAAACAAGAGACCCAGTACTTC. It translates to CASSSLMDKQETQYF.